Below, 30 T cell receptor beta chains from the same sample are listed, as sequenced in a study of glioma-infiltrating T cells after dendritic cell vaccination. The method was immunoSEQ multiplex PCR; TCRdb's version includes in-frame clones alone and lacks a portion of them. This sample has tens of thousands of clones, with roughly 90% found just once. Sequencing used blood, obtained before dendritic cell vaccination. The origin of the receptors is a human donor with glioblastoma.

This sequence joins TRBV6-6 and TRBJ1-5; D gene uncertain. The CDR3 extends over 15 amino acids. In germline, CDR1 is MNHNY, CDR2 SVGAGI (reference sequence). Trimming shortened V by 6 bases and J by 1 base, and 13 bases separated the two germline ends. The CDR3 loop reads CASRRPETSNQPQHF. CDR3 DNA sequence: TGTGCCAGCAGGCGGCCAGAAACAAGCAATCAGCCCCAGCATTTT.

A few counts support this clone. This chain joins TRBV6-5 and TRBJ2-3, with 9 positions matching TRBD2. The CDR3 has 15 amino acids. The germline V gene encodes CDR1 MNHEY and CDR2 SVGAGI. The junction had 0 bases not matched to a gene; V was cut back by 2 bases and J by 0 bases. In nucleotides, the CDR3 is TGTGCCAGCAGTTACACTAGCGGGAGCACAGATACGCAGTATTTT. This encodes CASSYTSGSTDTQYF.

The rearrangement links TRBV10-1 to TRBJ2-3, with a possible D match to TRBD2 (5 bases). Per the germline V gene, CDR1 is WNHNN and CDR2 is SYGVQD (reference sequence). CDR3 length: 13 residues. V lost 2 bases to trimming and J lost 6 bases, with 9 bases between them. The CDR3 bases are TGCGCCAGCAGTGAGCCAACGGGGGATACGCAGTATTTT. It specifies CASSEPTGDTQYF.

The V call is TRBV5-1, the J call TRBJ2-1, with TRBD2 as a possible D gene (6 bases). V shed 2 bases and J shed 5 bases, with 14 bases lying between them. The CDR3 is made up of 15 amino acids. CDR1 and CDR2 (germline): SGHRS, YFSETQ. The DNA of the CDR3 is TGCGCCAGCAGCTTAGGAGGGTTTGTCGACAATGAGCAGTTCTTC. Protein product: CASSLGGFVDNEQFF.

DNA for the CDR3: TGTGCCAGCAGCTCTACCCTTGGGGCGGCGGAAGCTTTCTTT. Residues: CASSSTLGAAEAFF. The V call is TRBV5-4, the J call TRBJ1-1; the D gene is possibly TRBD1 (5 bases). V shed 3 bases and J shed 8 bases, with 17 bases lying between them. Germline V lookup: CDR1 SGHNT, CDR2 YYREEE (reference sequence). The CDR3 covers 14 residues.

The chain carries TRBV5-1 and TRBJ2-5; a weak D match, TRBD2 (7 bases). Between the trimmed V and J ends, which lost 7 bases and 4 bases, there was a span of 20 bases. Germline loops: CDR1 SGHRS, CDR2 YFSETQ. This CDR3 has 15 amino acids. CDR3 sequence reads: CASLPSGGLLETQYF. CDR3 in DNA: TGCGCCAGCCTCCCTTCCGGGGGGCTGTTAGAGACCCAGTACTTC.

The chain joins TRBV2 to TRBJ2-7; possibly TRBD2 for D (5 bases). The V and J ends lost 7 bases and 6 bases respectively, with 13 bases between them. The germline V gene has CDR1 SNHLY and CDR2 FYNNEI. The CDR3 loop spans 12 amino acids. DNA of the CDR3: TGTGCCAGCATCCCATCCGGAGGCGAGCAGTACTTC. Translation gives CASIPSGGEQYF.

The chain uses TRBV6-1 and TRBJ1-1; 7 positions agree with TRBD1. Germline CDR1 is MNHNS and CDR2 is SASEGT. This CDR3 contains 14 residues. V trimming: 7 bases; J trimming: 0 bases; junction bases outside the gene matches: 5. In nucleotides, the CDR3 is TGTGCCAGCAATAGAGACAGGGTGAACACTGAAGCTTTCTTT. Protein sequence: CASNRDRVNTEAFF.

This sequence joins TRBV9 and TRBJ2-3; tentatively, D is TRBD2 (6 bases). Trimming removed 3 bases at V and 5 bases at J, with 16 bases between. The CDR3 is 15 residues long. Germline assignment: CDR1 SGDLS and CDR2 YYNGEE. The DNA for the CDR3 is TGTGCCAGCAGCGCGGGAGCCACCCAGGGAGATACGCAGTATTTT. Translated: CASSAGATQGDTQYF. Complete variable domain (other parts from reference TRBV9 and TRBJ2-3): DSGVTQTPKHLITATGQRVTLRCSPRSGDLSVYWYQQSLDQGLQFLIQYYNGEERAKGNILERFSAQQFPDLHSELNLSSLELGDSALYFCASSAGATQGDTQYFGPGTRLTVL.

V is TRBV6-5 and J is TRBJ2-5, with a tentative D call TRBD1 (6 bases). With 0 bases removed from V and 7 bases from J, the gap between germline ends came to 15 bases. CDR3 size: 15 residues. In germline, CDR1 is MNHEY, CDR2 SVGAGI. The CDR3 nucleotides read TGTGCCAGCAGTTACTCGATCGGCAGGGGAAGGACCCAGTACTTC. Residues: CASSYSIGRGRTQYF.

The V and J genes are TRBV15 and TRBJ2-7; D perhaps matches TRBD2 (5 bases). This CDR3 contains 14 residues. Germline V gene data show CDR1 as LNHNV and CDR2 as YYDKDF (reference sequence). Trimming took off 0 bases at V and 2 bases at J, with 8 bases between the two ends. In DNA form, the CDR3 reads TGTGCCACCAGCAGAGATCTCGGGGCCTACGAGCAGTACTTC. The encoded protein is CATSRDLGAYEQYF.

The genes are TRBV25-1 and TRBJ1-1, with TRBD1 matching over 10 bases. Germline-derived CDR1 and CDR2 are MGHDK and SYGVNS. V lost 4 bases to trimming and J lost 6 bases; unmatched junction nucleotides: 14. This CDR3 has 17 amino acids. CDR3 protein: CASSAHPGTGEAAEAFF. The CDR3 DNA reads TGTGCCAGCAGTGCCCACCCCGGGACAGGGGAGGCCGCTGAAGCTTTCTTT.

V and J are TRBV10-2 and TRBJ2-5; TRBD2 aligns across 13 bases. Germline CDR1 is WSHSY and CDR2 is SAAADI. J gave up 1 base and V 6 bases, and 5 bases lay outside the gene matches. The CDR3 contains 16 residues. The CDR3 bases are TGCGCCAGCAGGGGGGGGACTAGCGGGGTCCAAGAGACCCAGTACTTC. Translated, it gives CASRGGTSGVQETQYF.

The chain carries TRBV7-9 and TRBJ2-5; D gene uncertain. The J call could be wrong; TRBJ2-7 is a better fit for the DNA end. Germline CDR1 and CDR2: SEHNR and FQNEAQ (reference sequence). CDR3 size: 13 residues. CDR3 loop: CASSLSTIGEQYF. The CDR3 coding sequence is TGTGCCAGCAGCTTAAGCACTATCGGCGAGCAGTACTTC.

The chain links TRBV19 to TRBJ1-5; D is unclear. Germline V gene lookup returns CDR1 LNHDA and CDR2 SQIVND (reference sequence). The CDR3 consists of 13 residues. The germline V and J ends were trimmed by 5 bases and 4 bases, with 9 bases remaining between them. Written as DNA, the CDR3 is TGTGCCAGTAGTTTTACAGATAATCAGCCCCAGCATTTT. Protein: CASSFTDNQPQHF.

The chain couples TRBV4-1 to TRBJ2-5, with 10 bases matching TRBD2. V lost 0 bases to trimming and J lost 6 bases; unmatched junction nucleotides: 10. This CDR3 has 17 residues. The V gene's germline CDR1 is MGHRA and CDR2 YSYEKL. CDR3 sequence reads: CASSQDRRLAGGKTQYF. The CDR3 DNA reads TGCGCCAGCAGCCAAGATAGGCGACTAGCGGGCGGCAAGACCCAGTACTTC.

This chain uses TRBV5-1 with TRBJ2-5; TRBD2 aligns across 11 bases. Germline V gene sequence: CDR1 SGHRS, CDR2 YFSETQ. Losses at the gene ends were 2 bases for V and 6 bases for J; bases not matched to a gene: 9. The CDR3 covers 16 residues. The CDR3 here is CASSLGSGGAGQTQYF. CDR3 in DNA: TGCGCCAGCAGCTTAGGTAGCGGGGGGGCCGGACAGACCCAGTACTTC.

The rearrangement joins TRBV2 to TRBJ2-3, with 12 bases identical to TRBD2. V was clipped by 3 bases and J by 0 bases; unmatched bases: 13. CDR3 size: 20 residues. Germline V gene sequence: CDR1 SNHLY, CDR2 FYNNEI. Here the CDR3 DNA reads TGTGCCAGCAGTGACGGGGGGGCTAGCGGGGGGGGTAAGAGCACAGATACGCAGTATTTT. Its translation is CASSDGGASGGGKSTDTQYF.

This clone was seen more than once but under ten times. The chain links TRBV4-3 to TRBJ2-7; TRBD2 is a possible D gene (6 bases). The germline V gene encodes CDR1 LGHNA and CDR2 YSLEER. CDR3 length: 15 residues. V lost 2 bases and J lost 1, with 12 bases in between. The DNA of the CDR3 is TGCGCCAGCAGCCAATCCGGGACTGGGTCCTACGAGCAGTACTTC. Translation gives CASSQSGTGSYEQYF.

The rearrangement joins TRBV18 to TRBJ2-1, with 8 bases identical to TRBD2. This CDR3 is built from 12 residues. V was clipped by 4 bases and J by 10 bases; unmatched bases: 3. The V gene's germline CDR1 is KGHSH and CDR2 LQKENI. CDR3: CASSLAGGEQFF. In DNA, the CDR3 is TGTGCCAGCTCACTGGCGGGGGGAGAGCAGTTCTTC.

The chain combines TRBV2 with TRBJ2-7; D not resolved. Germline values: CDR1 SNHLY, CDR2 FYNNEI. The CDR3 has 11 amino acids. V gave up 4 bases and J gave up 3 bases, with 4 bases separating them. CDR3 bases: TGTGCCAGCAGTGTCGGCTACGAGCAGTACTTC. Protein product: CASSVGYEQYF.

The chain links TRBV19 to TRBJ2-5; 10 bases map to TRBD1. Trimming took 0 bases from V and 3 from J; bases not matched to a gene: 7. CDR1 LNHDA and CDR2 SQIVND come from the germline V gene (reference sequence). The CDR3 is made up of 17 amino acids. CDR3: CASSIDGTGDLKETQYF. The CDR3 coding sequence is TGTGCCAGTAGTATAGATGGGACAGGGGACCTAAAAGAGACCCAGTACTTC.

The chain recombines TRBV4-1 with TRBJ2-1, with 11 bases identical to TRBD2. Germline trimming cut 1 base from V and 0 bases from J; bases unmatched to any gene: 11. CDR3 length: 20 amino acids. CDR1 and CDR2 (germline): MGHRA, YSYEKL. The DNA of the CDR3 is TGCGCCAGCAGCCAAGGTAGGGGACTAGCGGCATTTAGCTCCTACAATGAGCAGTTCTTC. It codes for CASSQGRGLAAFSSYNEQFF.

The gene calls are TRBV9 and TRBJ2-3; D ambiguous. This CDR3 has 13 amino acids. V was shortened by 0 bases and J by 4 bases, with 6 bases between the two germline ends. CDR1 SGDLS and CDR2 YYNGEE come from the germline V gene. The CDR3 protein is CASSVDGSDTQYF. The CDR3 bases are TGTGCCAGCAGCGTAGACGGGTCAGATACGCAGTATTTT.

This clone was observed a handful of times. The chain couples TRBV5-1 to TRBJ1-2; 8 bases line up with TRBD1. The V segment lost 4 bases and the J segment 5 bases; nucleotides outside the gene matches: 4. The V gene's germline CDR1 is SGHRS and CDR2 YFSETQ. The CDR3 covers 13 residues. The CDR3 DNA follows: TGCGCCAGCAGCCGAGACAGGGGTTATGGCTACACCTTC. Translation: CASSRDRGYGYTF.

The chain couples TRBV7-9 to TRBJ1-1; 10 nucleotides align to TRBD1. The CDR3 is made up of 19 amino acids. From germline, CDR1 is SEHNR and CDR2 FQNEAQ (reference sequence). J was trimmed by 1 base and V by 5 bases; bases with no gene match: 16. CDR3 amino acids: CASSQWRTGGIPKNTEAFF. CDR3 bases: TGTGCCAGCAGCCAATGGAGGACAGGGGGAATACCGAAGAACACTGAAGCTTTCTTT. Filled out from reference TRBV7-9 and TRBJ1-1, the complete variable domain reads DTGVSQNPRHKITKRGQNVTFRCDPISEHNRLYWYRQTLGQGPEFLTYFQNEAQLEKSRLLSDRFSAERPKGSFSTLEIQRTEQGDSAMYLCASSQWRTGGIPKNTEAFFGQGTRLTVV.

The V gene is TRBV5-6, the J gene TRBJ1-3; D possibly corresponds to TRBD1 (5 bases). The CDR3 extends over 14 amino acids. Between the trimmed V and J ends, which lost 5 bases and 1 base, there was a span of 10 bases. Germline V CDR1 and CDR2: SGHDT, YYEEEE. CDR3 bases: TGTGCCAGCAGGTCCAGGGCGTCTGGAAACACCATATATTTT. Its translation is CASRSRASGNTIYF.

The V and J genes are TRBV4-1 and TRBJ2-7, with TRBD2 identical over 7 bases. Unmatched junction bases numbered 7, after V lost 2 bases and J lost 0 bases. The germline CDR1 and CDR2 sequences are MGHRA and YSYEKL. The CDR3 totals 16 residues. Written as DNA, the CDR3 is TGCGCCAGCAGCCAATTCGAACGCGGGAGCTCCTACGAGCAGTACTTC. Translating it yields CASSQFERGSSYEQYF.

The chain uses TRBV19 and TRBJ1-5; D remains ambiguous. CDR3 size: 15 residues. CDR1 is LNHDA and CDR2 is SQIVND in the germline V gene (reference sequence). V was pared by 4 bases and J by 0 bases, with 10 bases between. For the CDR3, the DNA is TGTGCCAGTAGTACGAGTCCTAATAGCAATCAGCCCCAGCATTTT. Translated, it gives CASSTSPNSNQPQHF.

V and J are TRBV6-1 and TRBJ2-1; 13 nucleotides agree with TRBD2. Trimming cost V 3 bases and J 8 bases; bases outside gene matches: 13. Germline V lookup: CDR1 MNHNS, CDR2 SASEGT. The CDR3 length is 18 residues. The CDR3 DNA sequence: TGTGCCAGCAGTGAGGGCATAGGACTAGCGGGGGTTTTAGATGAGCAGTTCTTC. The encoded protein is CASSEGIGLAGVLDEQFF.